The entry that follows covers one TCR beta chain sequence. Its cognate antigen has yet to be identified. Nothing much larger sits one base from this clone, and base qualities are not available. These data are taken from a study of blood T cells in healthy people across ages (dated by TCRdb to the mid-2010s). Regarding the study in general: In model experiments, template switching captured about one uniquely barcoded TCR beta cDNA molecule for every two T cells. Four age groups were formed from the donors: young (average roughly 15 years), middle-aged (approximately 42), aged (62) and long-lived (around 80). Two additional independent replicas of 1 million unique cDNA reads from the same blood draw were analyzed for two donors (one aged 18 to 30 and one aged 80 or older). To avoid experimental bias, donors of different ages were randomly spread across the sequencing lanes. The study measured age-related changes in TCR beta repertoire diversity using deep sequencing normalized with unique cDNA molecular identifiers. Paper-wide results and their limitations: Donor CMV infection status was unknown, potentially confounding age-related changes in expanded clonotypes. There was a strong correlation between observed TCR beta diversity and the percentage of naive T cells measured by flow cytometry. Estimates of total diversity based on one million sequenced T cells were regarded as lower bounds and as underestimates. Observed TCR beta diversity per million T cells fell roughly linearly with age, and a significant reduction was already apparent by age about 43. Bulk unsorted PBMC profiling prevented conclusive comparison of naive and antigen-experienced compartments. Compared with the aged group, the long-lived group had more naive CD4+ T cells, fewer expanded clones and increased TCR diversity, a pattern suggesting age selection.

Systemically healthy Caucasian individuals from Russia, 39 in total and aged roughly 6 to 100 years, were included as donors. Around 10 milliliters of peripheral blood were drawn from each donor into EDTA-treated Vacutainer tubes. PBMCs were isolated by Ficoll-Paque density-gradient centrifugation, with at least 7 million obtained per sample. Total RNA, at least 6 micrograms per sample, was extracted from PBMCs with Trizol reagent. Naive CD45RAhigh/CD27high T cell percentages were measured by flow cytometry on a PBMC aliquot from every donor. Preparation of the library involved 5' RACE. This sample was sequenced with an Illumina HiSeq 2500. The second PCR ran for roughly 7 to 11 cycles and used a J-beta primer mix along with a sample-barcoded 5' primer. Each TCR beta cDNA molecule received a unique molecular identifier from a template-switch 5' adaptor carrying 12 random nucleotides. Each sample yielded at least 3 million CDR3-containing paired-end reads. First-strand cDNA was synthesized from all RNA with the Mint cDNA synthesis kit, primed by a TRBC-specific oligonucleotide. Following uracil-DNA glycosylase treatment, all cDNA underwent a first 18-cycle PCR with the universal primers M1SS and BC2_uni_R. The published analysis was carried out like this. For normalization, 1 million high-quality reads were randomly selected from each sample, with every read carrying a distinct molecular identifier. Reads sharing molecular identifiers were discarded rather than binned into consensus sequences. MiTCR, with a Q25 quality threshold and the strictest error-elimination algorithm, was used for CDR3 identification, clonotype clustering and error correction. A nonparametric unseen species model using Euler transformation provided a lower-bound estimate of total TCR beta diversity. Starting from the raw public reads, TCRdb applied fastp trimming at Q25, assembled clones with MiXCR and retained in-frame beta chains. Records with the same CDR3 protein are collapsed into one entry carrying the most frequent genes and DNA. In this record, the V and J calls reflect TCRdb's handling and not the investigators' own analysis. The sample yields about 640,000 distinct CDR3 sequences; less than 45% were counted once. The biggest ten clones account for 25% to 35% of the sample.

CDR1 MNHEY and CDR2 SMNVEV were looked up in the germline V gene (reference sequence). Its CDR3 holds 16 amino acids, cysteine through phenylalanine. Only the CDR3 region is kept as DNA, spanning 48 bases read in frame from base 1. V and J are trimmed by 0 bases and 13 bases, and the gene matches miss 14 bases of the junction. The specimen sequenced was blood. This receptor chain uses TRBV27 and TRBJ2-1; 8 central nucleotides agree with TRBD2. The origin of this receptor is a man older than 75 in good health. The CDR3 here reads CASSLSSGRVEETQFF. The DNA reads TGTGCCAGCAGTTTATCCTCCGGGAGGGTGGAAGAGACCCAGTTCTTC.